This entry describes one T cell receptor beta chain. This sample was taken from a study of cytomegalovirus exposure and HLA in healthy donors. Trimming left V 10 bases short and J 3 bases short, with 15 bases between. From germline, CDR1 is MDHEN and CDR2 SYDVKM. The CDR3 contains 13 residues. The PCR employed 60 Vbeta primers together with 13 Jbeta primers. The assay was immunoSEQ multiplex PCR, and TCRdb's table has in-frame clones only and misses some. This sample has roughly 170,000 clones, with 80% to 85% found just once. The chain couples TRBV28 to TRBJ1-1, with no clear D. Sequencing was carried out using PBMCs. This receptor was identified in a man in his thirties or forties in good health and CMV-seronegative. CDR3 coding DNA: TGTGCCACCAATTGGATTCGGGACACTGAAGCTTTCTTT. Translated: CATNWIRDTEAFF.